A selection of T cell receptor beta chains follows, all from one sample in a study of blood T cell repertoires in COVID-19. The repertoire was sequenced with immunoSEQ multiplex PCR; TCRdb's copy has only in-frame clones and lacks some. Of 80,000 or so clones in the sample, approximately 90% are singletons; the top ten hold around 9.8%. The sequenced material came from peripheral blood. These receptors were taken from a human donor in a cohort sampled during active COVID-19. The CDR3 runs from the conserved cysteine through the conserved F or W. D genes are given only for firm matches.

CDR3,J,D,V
CSVLGQSNTGELFF,TRBJ2-2,TRBD1,TRBV29-1
CASSLRGMLAFF,TRBJ1-1,.,TRBV12-3/TRBV12-4
CASSQTRRGGELFF,TRBJ2-2,.,TRBV4-1
CASNSRDIAYNEQFF,TRBJ2-1,.,TRBV28
CASQTLGQGKDTQYF,TRBJ2-3,TRBD1,TRBV19
CASISGSWGEKLFF,TRBJ1-4,.,TRBV6-5
CASSVTGTLSTDTQYF,TRBJ2-3,.,TRBV19
CASSDTVGAFF,TRBJ1-1,.,TRBV12-3/TRBV12-4
CASSLVAGSTDTQYF,TRBJ2-3,.,TRBV5-1
CSVEDRGDGGPYQQYF,TRBJ2-7,.,TRBV29-1
CASSEEEWTEAFF,TRBJ1-1,.,TRBV6-1
CASIPDSLDIQYF,TRBJ2-4,.,TRBV19
CASSPLAGGPEQFF,TRBJ2-1,TRBD2,TRBV27
CASSLEGGPYNEQFF,TRBJ2-1,.,TRBV5-1
CASSLGATSGNTIYF,TRBJ1-3,.,TRBV7-2
CASDSGRVGEKLFF,TRBJ1-4,.,TRBV25-1
CAIRDRDRGSTDTQYF,TRBJ2-3,TRBD1,TRBV10-3
CASSLGGIRYGYTF,TRBJ1-2,.,TRBV11-2
CAITGTGNYEQYF,TRBJ2-7,TRBD1,TRBV10-3
CAISGGASGLSSTDTQYF,TRBJ2-3,TRBD2,TRBV10-3
CASSLGQGPYEQYF,TRBJ2-7,TRBD1,TRBV5-1
CASSIAVAGGTDTQYF,TRBJ2-3,TRBD2,TRBV19
CASSNSYEQYF,TRBJ2-7,.,TRBV6-5
CASSRGDSNQPQHF,TRBJ1-5,.,TRBV6-2/TRBV6-3
CAWSRRGGAMVYNEQFF,TRBJ2-1,TRBD2,TRBV30
CAWNLGGVNTEAFF,TRBJ1-1,.,TRBV30
CASSLRYDPGNSPLHF,TRBJ1-6,.,TRBV7-9
CASSSNVGGAGANVLTF,TRBJ2-6,TRBD2,TRBV7-7
CASSQPFAGTENTEAFF,TRBJ1-1,TRBD1,TRBV23-1
CASSLVRGSYEQYF,TRBJ2-7,.,TRBV5-1
CASSLHQNTEAFF,TRBJ1-1,.,TRBV14
CASSQHGGAAKGGYTF,TRBJ1-2,.,TRBV3-1/TRBV3-2
CASSQAGTRGVGAFF,TRBJ1-1,.,TRBV4-2
CASSQEGGAETQYF,TRBJ2-5,.,TRBV4-2
CSVRDNNSGNTIYF,TRBJ1-3,.,TRBV29-1
CASSPLGLFSDNEQFF,TRBJ2-1,.,TRBV7-9
CASSLPDQPQHF,TRBJ1-5,.,TRBV12-3/TRBV12-4
CATSDPDRATGELFF,TRBJ2-2,TRBD1,TRBV24-1
CASKRASGTYNEQFF,TRBJ2-1,TRBD2,TRBV11-2
CASSDGAGEAIQYF,TRBJ2-4,TRBD2,TRBV6-1
CASGGTTGGGRTGELFF,TRBJ2-2,TRBD1,TRBV5-1